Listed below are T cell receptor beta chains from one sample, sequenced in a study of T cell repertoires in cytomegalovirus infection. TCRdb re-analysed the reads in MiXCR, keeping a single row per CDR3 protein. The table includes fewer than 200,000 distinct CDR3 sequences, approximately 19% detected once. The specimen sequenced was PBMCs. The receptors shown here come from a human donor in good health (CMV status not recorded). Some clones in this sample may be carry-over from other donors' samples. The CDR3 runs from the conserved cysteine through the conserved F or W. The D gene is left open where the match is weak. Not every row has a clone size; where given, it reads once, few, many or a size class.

CDR3aa: CASILRPGTDTQYF
CDR3nt: TGCGCCAGCATTCTCCGCCCCGGCACAGATACGCAGTATTTT
j_gene: TRBJ2-3
d_gene: .
abundance: .
v_gene: TRBV5-1

CDR3aa: CSARDVRLVDEQFF
CDR3nt: TGCAGTGCTAGAGATGTGCGTCTGGTGGATGAGCAGTTCTTC
j_gene: TRBJ2-1
d_gene: .
abundance: .
v_gene: TRBV20-1

CDR3aa: CASSSSTGMDTQYF
CDR3nt: TGTGCCAGCAGCTCGTCGACAGGGATGGATACGCAGTATTTT
j_gene: TRBJ2-3
d_gene: TRBD1
abundance: many
v_gene: TRBV7-3

CDR3aa: CASSLRTSGGSYNEQFF
CDR3nt: TGTGCCAGCAGTTTAAGGACTAGCGGGGGCTCCTACAATGAGCAGTTCTTC
j_gene: TRBJ2-1
d_gene: TRBD2
abundance: .
v_gene: TRBV12-3/TRBV12-4

CDR3aa: CSASSSGRAIETQYF
CDR3nt: TGCAGTGCTAGCAGTAGCGGGAGGGCCATAGAGACCCAGTACTTC
j_gene: TRBJ2-5
d_gene: TRBD2
abundance: few
v_gene: TRBV20-1

CDR3aa: CASSEAGKLAKNIQYF
CDR3nt: TGTGCCAGCAGTGAAGCGGGGAAGCTAGCCAAAAACATTCAGTACTTC
j_gene: TRBJ2-4
d_gene: .
abundance: many
v_gene: TRBV2

CDR3aa: CASSSQDSWGEKLFF
CDR3nt: TGTGCCAGCAGCTCCCAAGACAGTTGGGGTGAAAAACTGTTTTTT
j_gene: TRBJ1-4
d_gene: .
abundance: many
v_gene: TRBV7-2

CDR3aa: CASSGLAGGLNEQFF
CDR3nt: TGTGCCAGCAGTGGGTTAGCGGGAGGGCTCAATGAGCAGTTCTTC
j_gene: TRBJ2-1
d_gene: TRBD2
abundance: .
v_gene: TRBV6-1

CDR3aa: CASSFGSAQETQYF
CDR3nt: TGTGCCAGCAGCTTCGGGTCGGCACAAGAGACCCAGTACTTC
j_gene: TRBJ2-5
d_gene: .
abundance: .
v_gene: TRBV7-9

CDR3aa: CASSFPTGTVSDETQYF
CDR3nt: TGTGCCAGCAGCTTTCCCACCGGGACGGTCAGCGACGAGACCCAGTACTTC
j_gene: TRBJ2-5
d_gene: .
abundance: .
v_gene: TRBV7-9

CDR3aa: CAIGRGIDSSRNEQFF
CDR3nt: TGTGCCATCGGCAGGGGAATTGACTCGTCGCGGAATGAGCAGTTCTTC
j_gene: TRBJ2-1
d_gene: .
abundance: .
v_gene: TRBV10-3

CDR3aa: CASSIGALTGAFF
CDR3nt: TGTGCCAGTAGTATAGGGGCCCTCACGGGAGCTTTCTTT
j_gene: TRBJ1-1
d_gene: .
abundance: .
v_gene: TRBV19

CDR3aa: CASSLGSSTYNEQFF
CDR3nt: TGTGCCAGCAGCTTGGGCTCCTCAACTTACAATGAGCAGTTCTTC
j_gene: TRBJ2-1
d_gene: .
abundance: many
v_gene: TRBV7-2

CDR3aa: CASSPVEDSGINEQFF
CDR3nt: TGTGCCAGCAGCCCCGTTGAGGACAGCGGGATTAATGAGCAGTTCTTC
j_gene: TRBJ2-1
d_gene: .
abundance: few
v_gene: TRBV7-2

CDR3aa: CASSLLVGPGNTIYF
CDR3nt: TGTGCCAGCAGCTTATTAGTGGGGCCTGGAAACACCATATATTTT
j_gene: TRBJ1-3
d_gene: .
abundance: many
v_gene: TRBV7-3

CDR3aa: CSAPLAGGPDEQFF
CDR3nt: TGCAGTGCTCCCTTAGCGGGAGGGCCTGATGAGCAGTTCTTC
j_gene: TRBJ2-1
d_gene: TRBD2
abundance: .
v_gene: TRBV20-1

CDR3aa: CASSLATGVGQPQHF
CDR3nt: TGTGCCAGCAGCTTAGCCACAGGGGTTGGGCAGCCCCAGCATTTT
j_gene: TRBJ1-5
d_gene: TRBD1
abundance: few
v_gene: TRBV7-8

CDR3aa: CSADRTVDIGEQFF
CDR3nt: TGCAGCGCGGATAGGACAGTTGATATCGGTGAGCAGTTCTTC
j_gene: TRBJ2-1
d_gene: .
abundance: .
v_gene: TRBV29-1

CDR3aa: CASSISGTDTQYF
CDR3nt: TGTGCCAGCAGCATATCCGGGACAGATACGCAGTATTTT
j_gene: TRBJ2-3
d_gene: .
abundance: few
v_gene: TRBV7-6

CDR3aa: CASSLTGQGGTQYF
CDR3nt: TGTGCCAGCAGCTTGACAGGACAGGGAGGAACCCAGTACTTC
j_gene: TRBJ2-5
d_gene: TRBD1
abundance: few
v_gene: TRBV7-9

CDR3aa: CASSFGRQGSNQPQHF
CDR3nt: TGTGCCAGCAGTTTTGGGAGGCAGGGGTCCAATCAGCCCCAGCATTTT
j_gene: TRBJ1-5
d_gene: .
abundance: few
v_gene: TRBV12-3/TRBV12-4

CDR3aa: CASSLAHYNEQFF
CDR3nt: TGTGCCAGCAGTTTAGCGCACTACAATGAGCAGTTCTTC
j_gene: TRBJ2-1
d_gene: .
abundance: .
v_gene: TRBV12-3/TRBV12-4

CDR3aa: CASSFSGDSYNEQFF
CDR3nt: TGTGCCAGCAGCTTTAGCGGCGACTCCTACAATGAGCAGTTCTTC
j_gene: TRBJ2-1
d_gene: .
abundance: many
v_gene: TRBV11-1

CDR3aa: CASSLGRGGLAGTQYF
CDR3nt: TGTGCCAGCAGCTTAGGTCGCGGGGGGCTAGCAGGGACCCAGTACTTC
j_gene: TRBJ2-5
d_gene: TRBD2
abundance: many
v_gene: TRBV7-2

CDR3aa: CASRTRVGEQYF
CDR3nt: TGTGCCAGCAGGACCCGGGTCGGGGAGCAGTACTTC
j_gene: TRBJ2-7
d_gene: .
abundance: many
v_gene: TRBV7-2

CDR3aa: CASILSMNTEAFF
CDR3nt: TGTGCCAGCATCCTCTCTATGAACACTGAAGCTTTCTTT
j_gene: TRBJ1-1
d_gene: .
abundance: many
v_gene: TRBV7-2

CDR3aa: CASSLDRVNVGYTF
CDR3nt: TGTGCCAGCAGCTTAGATAGGGTCAACGTCGGCTACACCTTC
j_gene: TRBJ1-2
d_gene: .
abundance: many
v_gene: TRBV7-2

CDR3aa: CASKTSGSDTQYF
CDR3nt: TGTGCCAGCAAGACATCCGGTAGCGACACCCAGTACTTC
j_gene: TRBJ2-5
d_gene: .
abundance: many
v_gene: TRBV7-2

CDR3aa: CASSLGTTTGGTF
CDR3nt: TGTGCCAGCAGCTTAGGGACGACCACCGGTGGGACCTTC
j_gene: TRBJ1-2
d_gene: .
abundance: .
v_gene: TRBV5-3

CDR3aa: CASSRTGTGSYEQYF
CDR3nt: TGCGCCAGCAGCCGGACCGGGACAGGCTCCTACGAGCAGTACTTC
j_gene: TRBJ2-7
d_gene: TRBD1
abundance: many
v_gene: TRBV4-1

CDR3aa: CASSSGTGSPNEKLFF
CDR3nt: TGTGCCAGCAGTTCCGGGACAGGGTCCCCTAATGAAAAACTGTTTTTT
j_gene: TRBJ1-4
d_gene: TRBD1
abundance: .
v_gene: TRBV28

CDR3aa: CAWNGQQDQPQHF
CDR3nt: TGTGCCTGGAACGGACAGCAGGATCAGCCCCAGCATTTT
j_gene: TRBJ1-5
d_gene: .
abundance: .
v_gene: TRBV30

CDR3aa: CASSSGTGGADQPQHF
CDR3nt: TGTGCCAGCAGCTCTGGGACAGGGGGCGCGGATCAGCCCCAGCATTTT
j_gene: TRBJ1-5
d_gene: TRBD1
abundance: many
v_gene: TRBV7-8

CDR3aa: CASSTRTGMNTEAFF
CDR3nt: TGTGCCAGCAGTACCCGGACAGGAATGAACACTGAAGCTTTCTTT
j_gene: TRBJ1-1
d_gene: TRBD1
abundance: .
v_gene: TRBV2

CDR3aa: CASSWSGGFDTGELFF
CDR3nt: TGTGCCAGCAGCTGGTCTGGGGGGTTTGACACCGGGGAGCTGTTTTTT
j_gene: TRBJ2-2
d_gene: .
abundance: many
v_gene: TRBV7-2

CDR3aa: CSARDYRGYTEAFF
CDR3nt: TGCAGTGCTAGAGATTACAGGGGGTACACTGAAGCTTTCTTT
j_gene: TRBJ1-1
d_gene: TRBD1
abundance: .
v_gene: TRBV20-1

CDR3aa: CASRRTGVADTQYF
CDR3nt: TGTGCCAGCAGGCGGACAGGGGTAGCAGATACGCAGTATTTT
j_gene: TRBJ2-3
d_gene: TRBD1
abundance: .
v_gene: TRBV12-3/TRBV12-4

CDR3aa: CASSLTYEQYF
CDR3nt: TGTGCCAGCAGCCTAACCTACGAGCAGTACTTC
j_gene: TRBJ2-7
d_gene: .
abundance: many
v_gene: TRBV7-2

CDR3aa: CASSGGLGETQYF
CDR3nt: TGTGCCAGCAGCGGAGGACTGGGAGAGACCCAGTACTTC
j_gene: TRBJ2-5
d_gene: .
abundance: many
v_gene: TRBV11-2

CDR3aa: CSARETGPGTEAFF
CDR3nt: TGCAGTGCTAGAGAGACAGGGCCGGGCACTGAAGCTTTCTTT
j_gene: TRBJ1-1
d_gene: TRBD1
abundance: few
v_gene: TRBV20-1

CDR3aa: CAIRGANTGELFF
CDR3nt: TGTGCCATCAGGGGGGCCAACACCGGGGAGCTGTTTTTT
j_gene: TRBJ2-2
d_gene: .
abundance: many
v_gene: TRBV10-3

CDR3aa: CASSMLGQETQYF
CDR3nt: TGTGCCAGCAGCATGCTAGGTCAAGAGACCCAGTACTTC
j_gene: TRBJ2-5
d_gene: .
abundance: few
v_gene: TRBV7-9

CDR3aa: CASSQAPGQAYEQYF
CDR3nt: TGTGCCAGCAGCCAAGCGCCGGGACAAGCCTACGAGCAGTACTTC
j_gene: TRBJ2-7
d_gene: .
abundance: few
v_gene: TRBV3-1